These T cell receptor beta chains were read from a single sample in a study of blood T cells in healthy people across ages. TCRdb recomputed calls from the 5' RACE reads with MiXCR, one row per CDR3 protein. The data contain some 710,000 distinct CDR3 sequences, about 46% of them singletons. The material sequenced was blood. These receptors all stem from a man at least 80 years old in good health. Each CDR3 is given with its conserved first and last residue. D genes are given only for firm matches. Size values are once, few and many counts, or a class for expanded clones, and some rows have none.

V	D	J	size	CDR3	DNA
TRBV7-9	TRBD1	TRBJ1-6	NA	CASSSDRVGSPLHF	TGTGCCAGCAGCTCGGACAGGGTTGGTTCACCCCTCCACTTT
TRBV15	NA	TRBJ2-3	few	CATSSLGARGDTQYF	TGTGCCACCAGCAGCCTTGGGGCCAGAGGCGATACGCAGTATTTT
TRBV5-1	TRBD1	TRBJ2-1	many	CASSIKGQGVNEQFF	TGCGCCAGCAGCATAAAGGGACAGGGTGTTAATGAGCAGTTCTTC
TRBV7-2	NA	TRBJ2-7	few	CASSRTSFYEQYF	TGTGCCAGCAGCCGCACTAGCTTCTACGAGCAGTACTTC
TRBV12-3/TRBV12-4	NA	TRBJ1-6	NA	CASSLWTGNSPLHF	TGTGCCAGCAGTCTTTGGACGGGTAATTCACCCCTCCACTTT
TRBV28	TRBD1	TRBJ2-7	NA	CASSFRSDRGPDEQYF	TGTGCCAGCAGTTTCCGGTCGGACAGGGGGCCGGACGAGCAGTACTTC
TRBV7-2	TRBD2	TRBJ2-5	NA	CASSLETSGASRETQYF	TGTGCCAGCAGCTTAGAGACTAGCGGGGCCTCGAGGGAGACCCAGTACTTC
TRBV2	NA	TRBJ1-5	NA	CASSEYDGYSNQPQHF	TGTGCCAGCAGTGAATATGACGGCTATAGCAATCAGCCCCAGCATTTT
TRBV4-3	TRBD2	TRBJ2-7	few	CASSQDWSGGYEQYF	TGCGCCAGCAGCCAAGATTGGAGCGGGGGCTACGAGCAGTACTTC
TRBV28	NA	TRBJ2-1	NA	CASNKQGANEQFF	TGTGCCAGCAATAAACAGGGTGCCAATGAGCAGTTCTTC
TRBV29-1	NA	TRBJ2-7	once	CGGESGDEQYF	TGCGGCGGTGAATCCGGCGACGAGCAGTACTTC
TRBV20-1	TRBD1	TRBJ2-5	NA	CSAPSTGAETQYF	TGCAGTGCCCCAAGCACAGGGGCAGAGACCCAGTACTTC
TRBV14	TRBD2	TRBJ2-5	NA	CASSQSPGGRQYF	TGTGCCAGCAGCCAAAGTCCAGGCGGGAGGCAGTACTTC
TRBV10-3	TRBD1	TRBJ2-3	NA	CAIGTGEGTDTQYF	TGTGCCATCGGGACAGGGGAAGGCACAGATACGCAGTATTTT
TRBV6-2/TRBV6-3	NA	TRBJ2-2	NA	CATTEAGNTGELFF	TGTGCCACTACTGAAGCGGGGAACACCGGGGAGCTGTTTTTT
TRBV20-1	TRBD2	TRBJ2-3	NA	CSATPGLAGEPWTDTQYF	TGCAGTGCTACCCCGGGACTAGCGGGAGAGCCTTGGACAGATACGCAGTATTTT
TRBV5-1	TRBD2	TRBJ2-1	NA	CATTSGGSSYNEQFF	TGCGCCACGACTAGCGGGGGGAGCTCCTACAATGAGCAGTTCTTC
TRBV5-1	TRBD2	TRBJ2-5	NA	CASSLQTSGIQETQYF	TGCGCCAGCAGCTTACAAACTAGCGGGATCCAAGAGACCCAGTACTTC
TRBV4-2	NA	TRBJ2-7	NA	CASSQDLRGSAEGEQYF	TGTGCCAGCAGCCAAGATCTGAGGGGGAGCGCCGAGGGTGAGCAGTACTTC
TRBV5-1	NA	TRBJ2-7	many	CASSLGGLVYEQYF	TGCGCCAGCAGCTTGGGTGGCCTAGTTTACGAGCAGTACTTC
TRBV3-1	NA	TRBJ2-1	NA	CASKINQRNEQFF	TGTGCCAGCAAGATAAACCAGCGAAACGAGCAGTTCTTC
TRBV15	NA	TRBJ2-3	NA	CATSREPEDTQYF	TGTGCCACCAGCAGAGAACCAGAAGATACGCAGTATTTT
TRBV7-3	NA	TRBJ2-1	NA	CASSAGRRLDEQFF	TGTGCCAGCAGCGCAGGACGACGCCTGGACGAGCAGTTCTTC
TRBV15	NA	TRBJ1-2	few	CATSRDRSQFYGYTF	TGTGCCACCAGCAGAGATCGTAGTCAGTTCTATGGCTACACCTTC
TRBV7-2	TRBD2	TRBJ2-7	few	CASSSGVGTSGNYEQYF	TGTGCCAGCAGCTCTGGGGTGGGGACTAGCGGGAACTACGAGCAGTACTTC
TRBV20-1	TRBD2	TRBJ2-1	NA	CSARSGQRGNNEQFF	TGCAGTGCTAGATCCGGACAGCGGGGGAACAATGAGCAGTTCTTC
TRBV7-2	NA	TRBJ1-1	NA	CASTKGAQNTEAFF	TGTGCCAGCACCAAGGGCGCACAGAACACTGAAGCTTTCTTT
TRBV2	NA	TRBJ2-1	NA	CASSAVAGSMQFF	TGTGCCAGCAGTGCGGTGGCAGGCAGTATGCAGTTCTTC